These 8 T cell receptor beta chains originate from one sample sequenced in a study of shared clonotypes between healthy human individuals. Libraries were prepared by immunoSEQ multiplex PCR; TCRdb keeps only in-frame clonotypes and omits some of them. The repertoire includes 470,000 or so clones, 60% to 80% of them detected once, and around 12% sits in the top ten. Sequences were obtained from PBMCs. Receptors were obtained from a woman in her thirties or forties in good health. Some clones in this sample may be carry-over from other donors' samples.

This rearrangement joins TRBV19 to TRBJ2-3; 11 bases fit TRBD2. The germline V gene encodes CDR1 LNHDA and CDR2 SQIVND (reference sequence). The CDR3 extends over 16 amino acids. V dropped 7 bases and J dropped 0; count of bases not matched to a gene: 6. CDR3 in DNA: TGTGCCAGTAAGGGGGGACTAGCGGAAAGCACAGATACGCAGTATTTT. It codes for CASKGGLAESTDTQYF. The whole variable domain, remainder taken from reference TRBV19 and TRBJ2-3, is DGGITQSPKYLFRKEGQNVTLSCEQNLNHDAMYWYRQDPGQGLRLIYYSQIVNDFQKGDIAEGYSVSREKKESFPLTVTSAQKNPTAFYLCASKGGLAESTDTQYFGPGTRLTVL.

This clone was picked up a small number of times. The gene calls are TRBV9 and TRBJ1-5, with a possible D match to TRBD1 (5 bases). The V end was cut by 0 bases, the J end by 2 bases, with 9 bases between. The CDR3 consists of 15 residues. Germline V gene data show CDR1 as SGDLS and CDR2 as YYNGEE. CDR3 DNA: TGTGCCAGCAGCGTAGCAGGGCAGGGCAATCAGCCCCAGCATTTT. As protein: CASSVAGQGNQPQHF.

This clone was recorded once. The V gene is TRBV28, the J gene TRBJ2-1; 10 bases align to TRBD1. CDR1 and CDR2 (germline): MDHEN, SYDVKM. This CDR3 has 15 amino acids. V shed 3 bases, J shed 7 bases, and the junction held 6 bases outside the gene matches. The CDR3 reads CASSLGTGVVNEQFF. CDR3 sequence (DNA): TGTGCCAGCAGTTTGGGGACAGGGGTCGTAAATGAGCAGTTCTTC.

The rearrangement links TRBV19 to TRBJ1-5; D remains unclear. Trimming stripped 3 bases from V and 4 bases from J, with 13 bases between. This CDR3 is 15 amino acids long. Germline V lookup: CDR1 LNHDA, CDR2 SQIVND (reference sequence). The CDR3 DNA sequence: TGTGCCAGTAGTATCAGGCCCCGGGCGAATCAGCCCCAGCATTTT. Its protein is CASSIRPRANQPQHF.

This clone came up a few times. This chain connects TRBV27 to TRBJ2-5; D remains unclear. Trimming shortened V by 4 bases and J by 0 bases, and 3 bases separated the two germline ends. Germline V CDR1 and CDR2: MNHEY, SMNVEV (reference sequence). The length of the CDR3 is 12 residues. In nucleotides, the CDR3 is TGTGCCAGCAGTTACCACCAAGAGACCCAGTACTTC. It specifies CASSYHQETQYF.

This clone has a single count. The CDR3 reads CASSEATGPREQYF. In DNA form, the CDR3 reads TGCGCCAGCAGTGAGGCTACAGGGCCTCGGGAGCAGTACTTC. The V call is TRBV10-1, the J call TRBJ2-7; tentatively, D is TRBD1 (6 bases). The CDR3 sequence is 14 residues long. Trimming removed 2 bases from V and 7 bases from J, with 15 bases in between. Looked up from germline, CDR1 is WNHNN and CDR2 is SYGVQD (reference sequence).

The rearrangement joins TRBV4-1 to TRBJ2-1, with TRBD2 identical over 8 bases. V gave up 3 bases and J gave up 6 bases; unmatched junction bases: 13. Germline assignment: CDR1 MGHRA and CDR2 YSYEKL. The CDR3 has 17 residues. CDR3 coding DNA: TGCGCCAGCAGCCAGTCAACCCCGGGACTAGTTTTCAATGAGCAGTTCTTC. It yields the protein CASSQSTPGLVFNEQFF.

The V call is TRBV6-5, the J call TRBJ1-2; 7 bases match TRBD1. This CDR3 region has 14 residues. V gave up 0 bases and J gave up 6 bases; unmatched junction bases: 4. The V gene's germline CDR1 is MNHEY and CDR2 SVGAGI. CDR3 nucleotides: TGTGCCAGCAGTTACTCGTTAGGGGGCGATGGCTACACCTTC. Its protein is CASSYSLGGDGYTF.